This TCR beta chain was captured in a study of blood T cell repertoires in COVID-19. Study at large: Italy, Spain and the United States were the sources of the convalescent and acute COVID-19 samples. The analysed material was cDNA or gDNA that came from T cells, B-cell-depleted T cells, or PBMCs.

In the original analysis: Reference gene primer amplification yielded estimated nucleated cell counts. This table comes from immunoSEQ multiplex PCR, and its TCRdb copy is limited to in-frame clones, with some not included. D and trimming were read from the DNA, whereas the V and J calls and clone size are those reported in that table. This sample carries about 250,000 clones, around 90% of them seen once, and the ten largest clones take approximately 1.4%. The CDR3 consists of 15 residues. V dropped 5 bases and J dropped 3 bases, with 17 bases sitting between them. CDR1 and CDR2 from the germline V gene are LNHDA and SQIVND (reference sequence).

Sample: peripheral blood. This sequence originates from a man older than 75 with acute or convalescent COVID-19. This chain connects TRBV19 to TRBJ2-7, with D possibly TRBD1 on 5 matching bases. CDR3 sequence reads: CASSLDPGHIYEQYF. CDR3 bases: TGTGCCAGTAGTCTCGATCCCGGACACATCTACGAGCAGTACTTC. The variable domain in full, with the rest retrieved from reference TRBV19 and TRBJ2-7, is DGGITQSPKYLFRKEGQNVTLSCEQNLNHDAMYWYRQDPGQGLRLIYYSQIVNDFQKGDIAEGYSVSREKKESFPLTVTSAQKNPTAFYLCASSLDPGHIYEQYFGPGTRLTVT.